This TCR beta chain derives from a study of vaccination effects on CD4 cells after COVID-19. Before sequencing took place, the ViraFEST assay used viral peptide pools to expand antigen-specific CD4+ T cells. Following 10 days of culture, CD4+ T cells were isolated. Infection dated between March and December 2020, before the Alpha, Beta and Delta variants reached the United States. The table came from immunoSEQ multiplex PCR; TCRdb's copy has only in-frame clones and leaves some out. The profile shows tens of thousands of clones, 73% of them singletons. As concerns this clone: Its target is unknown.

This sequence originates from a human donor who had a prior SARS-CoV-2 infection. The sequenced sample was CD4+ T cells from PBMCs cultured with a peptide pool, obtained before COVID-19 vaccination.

In DNA form, the CDR3 reads TGTGCCAGCTCACCTACCGGACAGGGGTCATCAGATACGCAGTATTTT. It yields the protein CASSPTGQGSSDTQYF. This sequence joins TRBV18 and TRBJ2-3, with 9 bases fitting TRBD1. CDR1 and CDR2 from the germline V gene are KGHSH and LQKENI. The CDR3 extends over 16 amino acids. The ends lost 3 bases at V and 4 bases at J; junction bases unmatched: 8. Full variable domain (rest looked up from reference TRBV18 and TRBJ2-3): NAGVMQNPRHLVRRRGQEARLRCSPMKGHSHVYWYRQLPEEGLKFMVYLQKENIIDESGMPKERFSAEFPKEGPSILRIQQVVRGDSAAYFCASSPTGQGSSDTQYFGPGTRLTVL.